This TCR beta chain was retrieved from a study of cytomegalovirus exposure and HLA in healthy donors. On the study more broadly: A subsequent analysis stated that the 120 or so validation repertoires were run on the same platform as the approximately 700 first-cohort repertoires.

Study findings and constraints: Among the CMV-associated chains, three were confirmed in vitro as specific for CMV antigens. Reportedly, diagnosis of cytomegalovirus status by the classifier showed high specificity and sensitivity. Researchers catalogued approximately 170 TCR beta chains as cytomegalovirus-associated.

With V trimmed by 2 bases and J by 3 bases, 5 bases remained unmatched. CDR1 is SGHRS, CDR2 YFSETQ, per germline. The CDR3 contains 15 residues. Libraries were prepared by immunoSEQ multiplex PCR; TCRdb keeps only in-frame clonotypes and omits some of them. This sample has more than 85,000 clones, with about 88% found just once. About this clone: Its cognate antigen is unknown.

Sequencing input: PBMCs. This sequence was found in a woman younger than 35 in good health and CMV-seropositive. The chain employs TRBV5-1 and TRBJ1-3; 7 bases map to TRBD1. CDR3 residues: CASSLEGARGNTIYF. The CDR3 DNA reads TGCGCCAGCAGCTTAGAGGGGGCGCGTGGAAACACCATATATTTT.